Below are 21 T cell receptor beta chains sequenced from a single sample in a study of Graves' ophthalmopathy and Graves' hyperthyroidism. TCR beta CDR3 regions were amplified from RNA transcripts. HTBI primers were used in a first-round RT-PCR, which preceded a second-round multiplex PCR. TCRdb re-analysed the multiplex PCR reads in MiXCR, keeping a single row per CDR3 protein. The sample yields approximately 160,000 distinct CDR3 sequences, around 39% seen once. Sequencing was done on a sample of peripheral blood. These receptors were obtained from a man aged 30 to 39 with Graves' ophthalmopathy.

This clonotype was picked up one time. This chain connects TRBV28 to TRBJ1-5; TRBD1 is a possible D gene (5 bases). V lost 3 bases, J lost 7 bases, and 13 bases lay in between. CDR1 and CDR2 (germline): MDHEN, SYDVKM. This CDR3 has 14 amino acids. The CDR3 reads CASSFRQGGQPQHF. CDR3 DNA sequence: TGTGCCAGCAGTTTTCGGCAGGGCGGCCAGCCCCAGCATTTT.

V gene TRBV6-2 or TRBV6-3 combines with J gene TRBJ1-1; D gene uncertain. V lost 5 bases, J lost 1 base, and 17 bases lay in between. This CDR3 is built from 16 residues. Germline lookup yields CDR1 MNHEY and CDR2 SVGEGT. The CDR3 spells CASSPMWTVRNTEAFF. CDR3 sequence (DNA): TGTGCCAGCAGTCCTATGTGGACGGTCCGGAACACTGAAGCTTTCTTT.

DNA for the CDR3: TGTGCCAGCAGTCTCCTCGGACAAGAGACCCAGTACTTC. This codes for CASSLLGQETQYF. V is TRBV6-2 or TRBV6-3 and J is TRBJ2-5; D is unresolved. The CDR3 is 13 amino acids. The V end lost 5 bases, the J end lost 2 bases, and 9 bases lay between the germline ends. Germline V gene data show CDR1 as MNHEY and CDR2 as SVGEGT.

The chain is built from TRBV28 and TRBJ1-1; no clear D. The V and J ends lost 0 bases and 2 bases respectively, with 7 bases between them. The CDR3 sequence is 14 residues long. Germline loops: CDR1 MDHEN, CDR2 SYDVKM. CDR3 amino acids: CASSLWVANTEAFF. The CDR3 nucleotides read TGTGCCAGCAGTTTATGGGTAGCTAACACTGAAGCTTTCTTT.

This clonotype was seen many times. The genes are TRBV11-2 and TRBJ2-5; the match to TRBD2 covers 10 bases. Germline CDR1 reads SGHAT; CDR2 reads FQNNGV. Unmatched junction bases numbered 13, after V lost 5 bases and J lost 4 bases. The CDR3 is 17 residues long. Here the CDR3 reads CASSPGWKLAGLETQYF. For the CDR3, the DNA is TGTGCCAGCAGCCCGGGATGGAAACTAGCGGGACTAGAGACCCAGTACTTC.

Many counts were recorded for this clonotype. The chain recombines TRBV27 with TRBJ1-1; the match to TRBD1 covers 10 bases. CDR3 size: 19 residues. The junction had 20 bases not matched to a gene; V was cut back by 6 bases and J by 4 bases. From germline, CDR1 is MNHEY and CDR2 SMNVEV (reference sequence). CDR3 in amino acids: CASRLRGLSGTGAPTEAFF. The CDR3 region has the DNA TGTGCCAGCAGGTTGAGGGGACTGAGCGGGACAGGGGCCCCCACTGAAGCTTTCTTT.

The chain is built from TRBV12-3 or TRBV12-4 and TRBJ2-7; 12 nucleotides align to TRBD2. V dropped 6 bases and J dropped 4; count of bases not matched to a gene: 7. The length of the CDR3 is 15 residues. The CDR3 region is CASSPLAGGPYEQYF. CDR3 in DNA: TGTGCCAGCAGCCCCCTAGCGGGAGGGCCTTACGAGCAGTACTTC.

CDR3 in amino acids: CASSPPPGNEQYF. The CDR3 DNA sequence: TGTGCCAGCAGTCCCCCCCCAGGGAACGAGCAGTACTTC. V gene TRBV6-4 combines with J gene TRBJ2-7, with D tentatively TRBD1 (5 bases). The germline CDR1 and CDR2 sequences are MRHNA and SNTAGT. With 5 bases removed from V and 5 bases from J, the gap between germline ends came to 13 bases. The CDR3 totals 13 residues.

This clonotype was found many times. The genes are TRBV6-1 and TRBJ2-3, with D possibly being TRBD2 (6 bases). The length of the CDR3 is 15 residues. Germline assignment: CDR1 MNHNS and CDR2 SASEGT. V lost 5 bases to trimming and J lost 1 base, with 13 bases between them. The chain's CDR3 is CASSPEGLRTDTQYF. DNA for the CDR3: TGTGCCAGCAGTCCCGAGGGACTCCGCACAGATACGCAGTATTTT.

This clonotype was counted at least ten times. The chain's CDR3 is CASSPTPGLDTEAFF. The CDR3 bases are TGTGCCAGCAGTCCTACGCCGGGACTCGACACTGAAGCTTTCTTT. V is TRBV25-1 and J is TRBJ1-1; D is possibly TRBD1 (5 bases). With 5 bases removed from V and 3 bases from J, the gap between germline ends came to 16 bases. Germline V CDR1 and CDR2: MGHDK, SYGVNS. The CDR3 runs to 15 residues.

At least ten counts were recorded for this clonotype. This rearrangement joins TRBV20-1 to TRBJ2-7, with D perhaps matching TRBD2 (5 bases). Germline assignment: CDR1 DFQATT and CDR2 SNEGSKA (reference sequence). This CDR3 comprises 16 residues. V lost 2 bases and J lost 2, with 19 bases in between. The CDR3 is CSARPPIVGAAYEQYF. CDR3 DNA: TGCAGTGCTAGACCGCCCATAGTTGGAGCGGCCTACGAGCAGTACTTC.

This clonotype was detected a few times. The rearrangement joins TRBV12-3 or TRBV12-4 to TRBJ1-5; 9 bases fit TRBD1. The CDR3 totals 14 residues. With V trimmed by 6 bases and J by 3 bases, 3 bases remained unmatched. DNA of the CDR3: TGTGCCAGCAGGTGGACAGGGGACAATCAGCCCCAGCATTTT. Translated: CASRWTGDNQPQHF.

The genes are TRBV5-6 and TRBJ1-2, with D perhaps matching TRBD1 (6 bases). This CDR3 is 16 amino acids long. Trimming took off 2 bases at V and 8 bases at J, with 22 bases between the two ends. The germline gives CDR1 SGHDT, CDR2 YYEEEE. CDR3 sequence (DNA): TGTGCCAGCAGCTTTTCAGGGGTGGTGGCAGTATGGGGCTACACCTTC. Translated: CASSFSGVVAVWGYTF.

The chain employs TRBV5-1 and TRBJ1-1; unclear D gene. Germline CDR1 is SGHRS and CDR2 is YFSETQ. The CDR3 sequence is 13 residues long. Trimming left V 5 bases short and J 5 bases short, with 13 bases between. CDR3 DNA sequence: TGCGCCAGCAGGAGCATGGGCGGGACTGAAGCTTTCTTT. Translation: CASRSMGGTEAFF.

V gene TRBV6-1 combines with J gene TRBJ2-7, with a weak D call TRBD2 (6 bases). CDR1 is MNHNS and CDR2 is SASEGT in the germline V gene. The CDR3 runs to 14 residues. Trimming took off 7 bases at V and 2 bases at J, with 15 bases between the two ends. The chain's CDR3 is CASTIAGGTYEQYF. As DNA, the CDR3 is TGTGCCAGCACCATCGCCGGAGGGACCTACGAGCAGTACTTC.

This clonotype was seen ten or more times. The J gene is TRBJ2-7, the V gene TRBV4-3; D is ambiguous. The CDR3 runs 14 residues. CDR1 LGHNA and CDR2 YSLEER come from the germline V gene. The V gene lost 3 bases and the J gene lost 0 bases, with 9 bases spanning the gap. In DNA form, the CDR3 reads TGCGCCAGCAGCCAGCTGACAAGCTCCTACGAGCAGTACTTC. Encoded protein: CASSQLTSSYEQYF.

This clonotype was counted many times. This chain joins TRBV6-5 and TRBJ1-2, with D perhaps TRBD1 (5 bases). Trimming removed 11 bases at V and 1 base at J, with 14 bases between. Germline CDR1 is MNHEY and CDR2 is SVGAGI. The CDR3 sequence is 13 residues long. The CDR3 loop is CAGRDRFNYGYTF. The CDR3 nucleotides are TGTGCCGGCCGGGACCGATTTAACTATGGCTACACCTTC.

The V and J genes are TRBV19 and TRBJ2-5; D gene ambiguous. Germline CDR1 is LNHDA and CDR2 is SQIVND (reference sequence). V shed 5 bases and J shed 0 bases, with 7 bases lying between them. CDR3 length equals 13 residues. CDR3 in amino acids: CASSESYQETQYF. The CDR3 DNA reads as TGTGCCAGTAGTGAATCGTACCAAGAGACCCAGTACTTC.

This clonotype appeared many times. The chain employs TRBV11-3 and TRBJ2-5, with unresolved D. The V end was cut by 1 base, the J end by 1 base, with 13 bases between. Germline assignment: CDR1 SGHNT and CDR2 YENEEA. This CDR3 has 16 amino acids. CDR3 in DNA: TGTGCCAGCAGCTTAGGGGCAGTTTATTCCCAAGAGACCCAGTACTTC. Its translation is CASSLGAVYSQETQYF.

This clonotype showed up many times. This rearrangement joins TRBV19 to TRBJ1-6, with 9 bases lining up with TRBD1. The germline gives CDR1 LNHDA, CDR2 SQIVND (reference sequence). This CDR3 has 16 residues. Trimming at V came to 5 bases and at J to 5 bases, leaving 7 bases not matched to a gene. CDR3 DNA: TGTGCCAGTAGTTCCTTCGGACAGGGGAATAATTCACCCCTCCACTTT. Its translation is CASSSFGQGNNSPLHF.

This clonotype has a count of ten or more. V and J are TRBV30 and TRBJ2-5; possible D gene TRBD1, 5 bases. The CDR3 has 13 residues. The germline CDR1 and CDR2 sequences are GTSNPN and SVGIG (reference sequence). Trimming took off 8 bases at V and 1 base at J, with 14 bases between the two ends. The CDR3 coding sequence is TGTGCCACTAATCCAGGGTCCCAAGAGACCCAGTACTTC. It codes for CATNPGSQETQYF.